The rows below give T cell receptor beta chains drawn from one sample of a study of T-cell memory formation after mild COVID-19. TCRdb independently ran MiXCR on the 5' RACE reads; one entry per CDR3 protein. Among 550,000 to 700,000 distinct CDR3 sequences, 15% to 20% were seen once, and the ten largest hold roughly 8%. The sequenced sample was PBMCs or a T cell subset sorted from them (not recorded which). The receptors come from an adult woman who had mild COVID-19 (a few samples of this study predate the infection). Cell type and time point are not known. Each CDR3 is given without its conserved first and last residue. D genes are given only for firm matches.

d_gene: TRBD2; v_gene: TRBV30; CDR3aa: AWEKLAGHGELF
d_gene: -; v_gene: TRBV12-3/TRBV12-4; CDR3aa: ASSLGGPRDEQY
d_gene: -; v_gene: TRBV12-3/TRBV12-4; CDR3aa: ASSPVLAGETQY
d_gene: TRBD1; v_gene: TRBV5-1; CDR3aa: ASSSYTGTGAGANVLT
d_gene: TRBD1; v_gene: TRBV27; CDR3aa: ASSQFLQGIAKNIQY
d_gene: TRBD2; v_gene: TRBV11-3; CDR3aa: ASRPAGAYNEQF
d_gene: -; v_gene: TRBV14; CDR3aa: ASSIRTPGVQF
d_gene: -; v_gene: TRBV21-1; CDR3aa: ASSKVGSGRAGDEQF
d_gene: TRBD1; v_gene: TRBV20-1; CDR3aa: SARPGGRENQPQH
d_gene: -; v_gene: TRBV6-2/TRBV6-3; CDR3aa: ASRPTGGYNEQF
d_gene: -; v_gene: TRBV4-1; CDR3aa: ASSQVGSDNYGYT
d_gene: -; v_gene: TRBV5-1; CDR3aa: ASSLVGTADTQY
d_gene: -; v_gene: TRBV5-1; CDR3aa: ASTLTQPNYEQY
d_gene: -; v_gene: TRBV4-1; CDR3aa: ASSQGRWTQEALH
d_gene: -; v_gene: TRBV12-3/TRBV12-4; CDR3aa: ASSHGTPEVVD
d_gene: TRBD2; v_gene: TRBV27; CDR3aa: ASSLVGLRGTSVYEQY
d_gene: -; v_gene: TRBV5-4; CDR3aa: ASSWQDNSPLH
d_gene: TRBD1; v_gene: TRBV6-2/TRBV6-3; CDR3aa: ASSPPGQGRF
d_gene: -; v_gene: TRBV4-3; CDR3aa: ASSQDLGGAGTSGGYT
d_gene: -; v_gene: TRBV11-2; CDR3aa: ASSLSSLRTDTQY
d_gene: -; v_gene: TRBV6-1; CDR3aa: ASSEQRGGGTEAF
d_gene: TRBD1; v_gene: TRBV4-2; CDR3aa: ASSQWVTGDYEQY
d_gene: TRBD2; v_gene: TRBV7-8; CDR3aa: ASTLAPLALGGNEQF
d_gene: -; v_gene: TRBV7-3; CDR3aa: ASSSLGGGGGYEQF
d_gene: -; v_gene: TRBV7-2; CDR3aa: ASSLDPGPFYGYT
d_gene: -; v_gene: TRBV15; CDR3aa: ATSDQGVNTIY
d_gene: -; v_gene: TRBV12-3/TRBV12-4; CDR3aa: ASSSGTDYYGYT
d_gene: TRBD1; v_gene: TRBV7-3; CDR3aa: ASSPGQGLGYT
d_gene: TRBD2; v_gene: TRBV18; CDR3aa: ASSPLAGVTGELF
d_gene: -; v_gene: TRBV5-6; CDR3aa: ASSPGGPRNNEQF
d_gene: -; v_gene: TRBV20-1; CDR3aa: SAGLPVNTEAF
d_gene: -; v_gene: TRBV10-3; CDR3aa: AISPDSNTEAF
d_gene: -; v_gene: TRBV7-2; CDR3aa: ASSPDLISYNEQF
d_gene: TRBD2; v_gene: TRBV10-3; CDR3aa: AISDPGLARSYEQY
d_gene: -; v_gene: TRBV12-3/TRBV12-4; CDR3aa: ASSLQGTQQY
d_gene: -; v_gene: TRBV29-1; CDR3aa: SVVEGPEHEQY
d_gene: -; v_gene: TRBV29-1; CDR3aa: SVEGGQPYGLRGYT
d_gene: -; v_gene: TRBV14; CDR3aa: ASSYDSPSGYEQY
d_gene: -; v_gene: TRBV4-1; CDR3aa: ASSQVGLMNTEAF
d_gene: -; v_gene: TRBV6-5; CDR3aa: ASKSRRNTGELF
d_gene: -; v_gene: TRBV20-1; CDR3aa: SLLRGNYEQY
d_gene: -; v_gene: TRBV5-1; CDR3aa: ASSLYSGEQETQY
d_gene: TRBD2; v_gene: TRBV5-1; CDR3aa: ASSFGTSGVSLSYEQY
d_gene: TRBD2; v_gene: TRBV5-6; CDR3aa: ASSLAPVVRREGLGNSEQF
d_gene: -; v_gene: TRBV7-3; CDR3aa: ASSSGPANEQF